The 32 T cell receptor beta chains reported below all come from one sample, sequenced in a study of cytomegalovirus exposure and HLA in healthy donors. PCR primers comprised 60 Vbeta and 13 Jbeta primers. Libraries were prepared by immunoSEQ multiplex PCR; TCRdb keeps only in-frame clonotypes and omits some of them. This table has approximately 140,000 clones, approximately 84% appearing once. Sequencing was done on a sample of PBMCs. The receptors stem from a woman in her forties in good health and CMV-seronegative.

The chain uses TRBV16 and TRBJ2-5; D is uncertain. The J call is in doubt because the DNA end fits TRBJ2-7 better. The CDR3 sequence is 11 residues long. Germline V CDR1 and CDR2: KGHSY, FQNENV. CDR3 in amino acids: CASSQSYEQYF. CDR3 DNA sequence: TGTGCCAGCAGCCAATCTTACGAGCAGTACTTC.

This sequence joins TRBV4-3 and TRBJ2-1; TRBD2 matches at 13 bases. This CDR3 is built from 15 residues. Germline V lookup: CDR1 LGHNA, CDR2 YSLEER. Germline trimming cut 4 bases from V and 9 bases from J; bases unmatched to any gene: 6. CDR3 region: CASSLGLAGVSEQFF. In nucleotides, the CDR3 is TGCGCCAGCAGCCTCGGACTAGCGGGAGTGTCTGAGCAGTTCTTC.

This chain uses TRBV4-1 with TRBJ2-1; D is possibly TRBD2 (6 bases). CDR3 size: 16 residues. Trimming took off 1 base at V and 5 bases at J, with 15 bases between the two ends. Germline V gene data show CDR1 as MGHRA and CDR2 as YSYEKL. The DNA for the CDR3 is TGCGCCAGCAGCCAAGCCGGGCGGGACCGTGACAATGAGCAGTTCTTC. Its translation: CASSQAGRDRDNEQFF.

This chain connects TRBV10-3 to TRBJ2-5, with a possible D match to TRBD1 (6 bases). This CDR3 has 17 residues. Per the germline V gene, CDR1 is ENHRY and CDR2 is SYGVKD. V lost 2 bases to trimming and J lost 2 bases, with 18 bases between them. For the CDR3, the DNA is TGTGCCATCAGTGAGGTCGGAGTTGGACAGACACAAGAGACCCAGTACTTC. This codes for CAISEVGVGQTQETQYF.

This chain connects TRBV28 to TRBJ1-1; TRBD1 aligns across 7 bases. The CDR3 is 15 amino acids. Trimming took 4 bases from V and 1 from J; bases not matched to a gene: 6. Germline V gene lookup returns CDR1 MDHEN and CDR2 SYDVKM. The CDR3: CASSSPGTENTEAFF. CDR3 in DNA: TGTGCCAGCAGTTCCCCCGGGACAGAGAACACTGAAGCTTTCTTT.

The V call is TRBV7-2, the J call TRBJ1-1; D not certain. The CDR3 totals 15 residues. CDR1 SGHTA and CDR2 FQGNSA come from the germline V gene. V lost 2 bases and J lost 0, with 10 bases in between. In DNA, the CDR3 is TGTGCCAGCAGCTTACGCCCGTCGGTGAACACTGAAGCTTTCTTT. It translates to CASSLRPSVNTEAFF.

The chain couples TRBV4-2 to TRBJ2-7, with a tentative D call TRBD1 (5 bases). V was trimmed by 1 base and J by 4 bases, leaving 14 bases between them. The CDR3 covers 15 residues. Germline CDR1 reads LGHNA; CDR2 reads YNFKEQ. CDR3 in amino acids: CASSQGKGVIYEQYF. The CDR3 region has the DNA TGTGCCAGCAGCCAAGGGAAAGGGGTGATTTACGAGCAGTACTTC.

This clone came up once. The chain combines TRBV27 with TRBJ1-4, with unresolved D. The CDR3 consists of 15 residues. Looked up from germline, CDR1 is MNHEY and CDR2 is SMNVEV (reference sequence). Trimming took off 2 bases at V and 3 bases at J, with 10 bases between the two ends. The CDR3 DNA sequence: TGTGCCAGCAGTTTAGTCGGTGAGGCTAATGAAAAACTGTTTTTT. Residues: CASSLVGEANEKLFF.

The chain uses TRBV2 and TRBJ2-7; D is perhaps TRBD1 (6 bases). Trimming stripped 4 bases from V and 2 bases from J, with 9 bases between. This CDR3 region has 13 residues. Germline CDR1 is SNHLY and CDR2 is FYNNEI. The CDR3 region is CASSGQAPYEQYF. In nucleotides, the CDR3 is TGTGCCAGCAGTGGACAGGCCCCCTACGAGCAGTACTTC.

The V call is TRBV29-1, the J call TRBJ1-1, with 9 nucleotides matching TRBD1. The junction had 3 bases not matched to a gene; V was cut back by 4 bases and J by 3 bases. CDR1 is SQVTM and CDR2 is ANQGSEA in the germline V gene. This CDR3 has 13 amino acids. In nucleotides, the CDR3 is TGCAGCGTTGTAACAGGGGGCGACACTGAAGCTTTCTTT. Amino acids: CSVVTGGDTEAFF.

V and J are TRBV7-2 and TRBJ1-1, with a possible D match to TRBD1 (5 bases). Per germline, CDR1 SGHTA and CDR2 FQGNSA. V dropped 1 base and J dropped 0 bases, with 9 bases sitting between them. The CDR3 runs to 15 residues. The CDR3 DNA is TGTGCCAGCAGCTTAGTGCGGGGACTGAACACTGAAGCTTTCTTT. Its translation: CASSLVRGLNTEAFF.

The genes are TRBV18 and TRBJ1-1; 7 positions agree with TRBD1. This CDR3 has 14 residues. Germline V gene data show CDR1 as KGHSH and CDR2 as LQKENI. Germline trimming cut 2 bases from V and 5 bases from J; bases unmatched to any gene: 5. The CDR3 protein is CASSPTGARTEAFF. In DNA form, the CDR3 reads TGTGCCAGCTCACCAACAGGGGCGAGAACTGAAGCTTTCTTT.

In regard to this clone: The sample contains more than one DNA sequence encoding this CDR3. The chain employs TRBV27 and TRBJ2-7; D is possibly TRBD2 (6 bases). Trimming removed 3 bases from V and 1 base from J, with 7 bases in between. Looked up from germline, CDR1 is MNHEY and CDR2 is SMNVEV (reference sequence). The CDR3 sequence is 13 residues long. The CDR3 spells CASSLTSSYEQYF. The CDR3 coding sequence is TGTGCCAGCAGTTTGACTAGTTCCTACGAGCAGTACTTC.

The chain is built from TRBV28 and TRBJ2-1; D uncertain. V gave up 5 bases and J gave up 9 bases, with 14 bases separating them. Germline V gene data show CDR1 as MDHEN and CDR2 as SYDVKM. The CDR3 has 13 amino acids. CDR3 DNA sequence: TGTGCCAGCAGTCGGGTAGCCCGGCGTGAGCAGTTCTTC. The encoded protein is CASSRVARREQFF.

This sequence joins TRBV5-1 and TRBJ2-7; D is perhaps TRBD1 (6 bases). The CDR3 contains 14 residues. The ends were cut back, 3 bases at V and 6 bases at J, with 16 bases in the middle. Looked up from germline, CDR1 is SGHRS and CDR2 is YFSETQ. CDR3 loop: CASSYTGSSGEQYF. The CDR3, as DNA: TGCGCCAGCAGCTATACAGGGTCCTCTGGCGAGCAGTACTTC.

This chain connects TRBV25-1 to TRBJ2-7, with D uncertain. This CDR3 contains 13 residues. V was trimmed by 2 bases and J by 3 bases, leaving 8 bases between them. Germline values: CDR1 MGHDK, CDR2 SYGVNS. The CDR3 region is CASSEIASYEQYF. The CDR3, as DNA: TGTGCCAGCAGTGAAATCGCGAGCTACGAGCAGTACTTC.

This rearrangement joins TRBV4-3 to TRBJ2-3; 8 nucleotides match TRBD2. The CDR3 spans 16 residues. J gave up 6 bases and V 0 bases, and 8 bases lay outside the gene matches. Germline CDR1 LGHNA, CDR2 YSLEER. CDR3 region: CASSQDRAGGGDTQYF. The CDR3 DNA reads TGCGCCAGCAGCCAAGATAGGGCGGGAGGAGGCGATACGCAGTATTTT.

The chain carries TRBV5-1 and TRBJ2-7; D is perhaps TRBD2 (6 bases). The germline V gene has CDR1 SGHRS and CDR2 YFSETQ. V dropped 7 bases and J dropped 4 bases, with 18 bases sitting between them. This CDR3 spans 14 amino acids. The CDR3 nucleotides are TGCGCCAGCTCCTCCGGGGCGGGAAGTTACGAGCAGTACTTC. This gives the protein CASSSGAGSYEQYF.

The chain is built from TRBV7-2 and TRBJ2-2; the match to TRBD2 covers 8 bases. CDR1 and CDR2 (germline): SGHTA, FQGNSA. Trimming cost V 5 bases and J 3 bases; bases outside gene matches: 8. The CDR3 totals 16 residues. The CDR3: CASSPWTSIDTGELFF. Written as DNA, the CDR3 is TGTGCCAGCAGCCCTTGGACTAGCATTGACACCGGGGAGCTGTTTTTT.

The rearrangement links TRBV2 to TRBJ1-5; 10 nucleotides agree with TRBD1. Looked up from germline, CDR1 is SNHLY and CDR2 is FYNNEI. V lost 5 bases to trimming and J lost 1 base; unmatched junction nucleotides: 5. This CDR3 contains 16 residues. The CDR3 DNA reads TGTGCCAGCAGTTGGGACAGGGGACCGAGCAATCAGCCCCAGCATTTT. This encodes CASSWDRGPSNQPQHF. The full variable domain, in which reference TRBV2 and TRBJ1-5 provide the parts outside the CDR3, is EPEVTQTPSHQVTQMGQEVILRCVPISNHLYFYWYRQILGQKVEFLVSFYNNEISEKSEIFDDQFSVERPDGSNFTLKIRSTKLEDSAMYFCASSWDRGPSNQPQHFGDGTRLSIL.

The rearrangement uses TRBV10-1 and TRBJ2-2, with 9 bases identical to TRBD2. J lost 2 bases, V lost 7 bases, and 2 bases had no gene match. Per the germline V gene, CDR1 is WNHNN and CDR2 is SYGVQD (reference sequence). The CDR3 spans 14 residues. Written as DNA, the CDR3 is TGCGCCAGCAAGCGGGAGGTCAACACCGGGGAGCTGTTTTTT. This sequence encodes CASKREVNTGELFF.

This rearrangement joins TRBV18 to TRBJ1-4; D possibly corresponds to TRBD1 (5 bases). The CDR3 spans 14 residues. Germline CDR1 and CDR2: KGHSH and LQKENI. Trimming removed 2 bases at V and 5 bases at J, with 9 bases between. CDR3 DNA sequence: TGTGCCAGCTCACCATTTCAGGGAAATGAAAAACTGTTTTTT. Translation: CASSPFQGNEKLFF.

The chain has TRBV28 and TRBJ2-5, with a possible D match to TRBD1 (5 bases). CDR3 length: 14 amino acids. The V and J ends lost 6 bases and 2 bases respectively, with 13 bases between them. The germline V gene has CDR1 MDHEN and CDR2 SYDVKM. The CDR3: CASRPTGSQETQYF. The CDR3 DNA sequence: TGTGCCAGCAGACCTACAGGCTCTCAAGAGACCCAGTACTTC.

The chain recombines TRBV9 with TRBJ2-7, with a possible D match to TRBD2 (7 bases). Germline values: CDR1 SGDLS, CDR2 YYNGEE. The CDR3 contains 15 residues. Deletions cut 3 bases from V and 6 bases from J, with 19 bases between. CDR3: CASSELGGRSVEQYF. The CDR3 coding sequence is TGTGCCAGCAGCGAACTCGGGGGGCGTTCGGTCGAGCAGTACTTC.

This clone appeared once. The genes are TRBV6-5 and TRBJ2-3; 7 bases map to TRBD1. The germline V gene has CDR1 MNHEY and CDR2 SVGAGI. The J segment lost 2 bases and the V segment lost 5 bases, leaving 7 bases of the junction unmatched. The CDR3 runs 15 residues. CDR3 in DNA: TGTGCCAGCAGTCGTCGGGACAGAAACACAGATACGCAGTATTTT. Protein product: CASSRRDRNTDTQYF.

The gene calls are TRBV6-5 and TRBJ2-7; TRBD1 might be the D (6 bases). Trimming pared 0 bases from V and 4 bases from J, leaving 16 bases between. This CDR3 comprises 16 residues. Germline V gene sequence: CDR1 MNHEY, CDR2 SVGAGI. The CDR3 nucleotides are TGTGCCAGCAGTTACTCGAGGGGACACGGTGTATACGAGCAGTACTTC. It translates to CASSYSRGHGVYEQYF.

The rearrangement uses TRBV7-8 and TRBJ1-1; 8 bases align to TRBD1. The V gene's germline CDR1 is SGHVS and CDR2 FQNEAQ. Trimming took 5 bases from V and 1 from J; bases not matched to a gene: 9. The CDR3 covers 16 residues. The CDR3 loop reads CASSVWVGQENTEAFF. In DNA, the CDR3 is TGTGCCAGCAGCGTATGGGTGGGACAGGAGAACACTGAAGCTTTCTTT.

This chain joins TRBV4-3 and TRBJ1-1; the D is unclear. V shed 0 bases and J shed 2 bases, with 4 bases lying between them. CDR1 is LGHNA and CDR2 is YSLEER in the germline V gene. The CDR3 has 13 residues. In DNA form, the CDR3 reads TGCGCCAGCAGCCAAGATATTAACACTGAAGCTTTCTTT. Its protein product is CASSQDINTEAFF.

The chain uses TRBV19 and TRBJ2-1; 13 bases map to TRBD2. Germline V gene data show CDR1 as LNHDA and CDR2 as SQIVND (reference sequence). This CDR3 is built from 16 residues. After removal of 6 bases from V and 4 bases from J, the junction contained 6 bases not matched to a gene. CDR3 nucleotides: TGTGCCAGTAGCCGACTAGCGGGAGGAGAGTACAATGAGCAGTTCTTC. Protein: CASSRLAGGEYNEQFF. Using reference TRBV19 and TRBJ2-1 for the parts outside the CDR3, the full variable domain is DGGITQSPKYLFRKEGQNVTLSCEQNLNHDAMYWYRQDPGQGLRLIYYSQIVNDFQKGDIAEGYSVSREKKESFPLTVTSAQKNPTAFYLCASSRLAGGEYNEQFFGPGTRLTVL.

This clone was observed a single time. The chain carries TRBV18 and TRBJ1-4; 12 bases are shared with TRBD1. CDR1 KGHSH and CDR2 LQKENI come from the germline V gene. The CDR3 contains 15 residues. The ends lost 5 bases at V and 7 bases at J; junction bases unmatched: 5. The CDR3 loop reads CASSSGQGAREKLFF. The CDR3 bases are TGTGCCAGCTCATCGGGACAGGGGGCACGTGAAAAACTGTTTTTT.

The table lists this clone with a few counts. The chain has TRBV7-9 and TRBJ1-4; 9 bases align to TRBD1. The CDR3 length is 15 residues. With V trimmed by 4 bases and J by 12 bases, 12 bases remained unmatched. Germline CDR1 SEHNR, CDR2 FQNEAQ (reference sequence). Written as DNA, the CDR3 is TGTGCCAGCAGCTGGCCGGGACAGGGCGTAATTGAACTGTTTTTT. As protein: CASSWPGQGVIELFF. Using reference TRBV7-9 and TRBJ1-4 for the parts outside the CDR3, the full variable domain is DTGVSQNPRHKITKRGQNVTFRCDPISEHNRLYWYRQTLGQGPEFLTYFQNEAQLEKSRLLSDRFSAERPKGSFSTLEIQRTEQGDSAMYLCASSWPGQGVIELFFGSGTQLSVL.

The chain has TRBV18 and TRBJ2-3, with 8 positions matching TRBD1. This CDR3 comprises 15 residues. Trimming removed 3 bases from V and 0 bases from J; junction bases left unmatched: 2. Germline V gives CDR1 KGHSH, CDR2 LQKENI. CDR3 nucleotide sequence: TGTGCCAGCTCACCGGACAGGGCTAGCACAGATACGCAGTATTTT. Translation gives CASSPDRASTDTQYF.